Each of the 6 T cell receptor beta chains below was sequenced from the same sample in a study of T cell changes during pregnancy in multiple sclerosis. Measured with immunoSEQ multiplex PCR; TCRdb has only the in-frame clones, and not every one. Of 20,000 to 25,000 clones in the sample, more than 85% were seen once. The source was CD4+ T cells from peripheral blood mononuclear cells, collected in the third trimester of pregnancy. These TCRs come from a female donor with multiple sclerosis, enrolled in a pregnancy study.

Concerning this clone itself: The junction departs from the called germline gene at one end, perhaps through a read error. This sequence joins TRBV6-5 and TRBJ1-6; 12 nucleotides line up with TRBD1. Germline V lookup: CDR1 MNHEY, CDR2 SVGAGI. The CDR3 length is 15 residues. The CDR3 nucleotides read TGTGCCAGCAGCTACTCCGGGACAGGGGGCTCACCCCTCCACTTT. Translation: CASSYSGTGGSPLHF.

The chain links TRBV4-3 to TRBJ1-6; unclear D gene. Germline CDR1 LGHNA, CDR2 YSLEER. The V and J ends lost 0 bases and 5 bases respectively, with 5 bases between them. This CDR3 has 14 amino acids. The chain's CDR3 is CASSQDPDNSPLHF. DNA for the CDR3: TGCGCCAGCAGCCAAGACCCAGATAATTCACCCCTCCACTTT.

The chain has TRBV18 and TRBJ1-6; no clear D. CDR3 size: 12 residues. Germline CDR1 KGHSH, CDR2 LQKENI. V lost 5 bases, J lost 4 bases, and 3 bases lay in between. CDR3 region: CASSTYNSPLHF. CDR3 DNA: TGTGCCAGCTCAACATATAATTCACCCCTCCACTTT.

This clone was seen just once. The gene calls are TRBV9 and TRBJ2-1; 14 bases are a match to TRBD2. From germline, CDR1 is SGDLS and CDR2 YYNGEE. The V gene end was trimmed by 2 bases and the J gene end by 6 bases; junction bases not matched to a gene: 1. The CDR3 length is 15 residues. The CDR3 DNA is TGTGCCAGCAGCGTGACTAGCGGGGGGGGCAATGAGCAGTTCTTC. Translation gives CASSVTSGGGNEQFF.

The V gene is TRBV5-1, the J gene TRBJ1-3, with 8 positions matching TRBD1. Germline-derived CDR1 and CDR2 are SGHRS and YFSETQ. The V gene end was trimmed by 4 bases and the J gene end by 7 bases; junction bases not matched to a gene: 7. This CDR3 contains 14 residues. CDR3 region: CASSDGQGGNTIYF. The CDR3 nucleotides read TGCGCCAGCAGCGATGGACAGGGAGGTAACACCATATATTTT.

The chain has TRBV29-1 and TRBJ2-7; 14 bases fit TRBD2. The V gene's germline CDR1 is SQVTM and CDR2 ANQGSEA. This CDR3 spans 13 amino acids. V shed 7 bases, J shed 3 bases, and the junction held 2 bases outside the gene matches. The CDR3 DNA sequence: TGCAGCGCTGGACTAGCGGGGGGCTACGAGCAGTACTTC. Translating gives CSAGLAGGYEQYF.